This TCR beta chain comes out of a study of cytomegalovirus exposure and HLA in healthy donors. Overall study context: As an earlier analysis found, 150 million to 200 million T cells yielded about 120 million unique TCR beta sequences. Unique TCRs numbering around 80 million, obtained from HLA-typed donors, made up an early data release.

Details on this clone: The target antigen is unknown.

Trimming cost V 4 bases and J 1 base, with 13 bases left between them. Germline assignment: CDR1 GTSNPN and CDR2 SVGIG (reference sequence). The CDR3 runs 14 residues. General observations from the study: Near-uniform donor sequencing depth was presumed by presence/absence analyses. Accounts indicate the classifier identified cytomegalovirus status with strong specificity and sensitivity.

Primers included in the PCR were 60 Vbeta and 13 Jbeta primers. Using immunoSEQ multiplex PCR, the repertoire was profiled, and TCRdb retains in-frame clones only, with some absent. The sample lists over 150,000 clones, 70% to 85% occurring once. Sequenced material: PBMCs. The receptor was derived from a woman aged 60-75 years in good health and CMV-seropositive. The rearrangement uses TRBV30 and TRBJ1-1; D uncertain. The CDR3 bases are TGTGCCTGGATTCCCTCGGGGAGGAACACTGAAGCTTTCTTT. Protein: CAWIPSGRNTEAFF.